The 15 T cell receptor beta chains presented below share a single source sample, sequenced in a study of blood T cell repertoires in COVID-19. Clones were read by immunoSEQ multiplex PCR, and TCRdb kept only the in-frame ones, dropping some. This repertoire shows 380,000 or so clones, 88% found once; its top ten account for roughly 1.9%. Specimen: PBMCs or T cells enriched from blood (not recorded which). These receptors all stem from a woman aged 40 to 50 with acute COVID-19.

The chain recombines TRBV19 with TRBJ1-1, with D perhaps TRBD1 (5 bases). The CDR3 totals 13 residues. The V gene lost 5 bases and the J gene lost 0 bases, with 7 bases spanning the gap. CDR1 and CDR2 from the germline V gene are LNHDA and SQIVND (reference sequence). This chain's CDR3 is CASSQGLNTEAFF. CDR3 nucleotide sequence: TGTGCCAGTAGTCAGGGCTTGAACACTGAAGCTTTCTTT.

The chain couples TRBV5-6 to TRBJ2-7; 9 bases fit TRBD2. V shed 4 bases and J 1 base; nucleotides not matched to a gene: 6. The CDR3 extends over 15 amino acids. CDR1 is SGHDT and CDR2 is YYEEEE in the germline V gene. Here the CDR3 reads CASSPERGVSYEQYF. The CDR3 DNA reads as TGTGCCAGCAGCCCCGAGCGGGGGGTGTCCTACGAGCAGTACTTC.

The chain employs TRBV7-8 and TRBJ1-5; D is unclear. The CDR3 totals 13 residues. Germline V gene data show CDR1 as SGHVS and CDR2 as FQNEAQ. V lost 4 bases and J 9 bases, leaving 13 bases between the germline ends. In DNA, the CDR3 is TGTGCCAGCAGCTGGGCCGAAGATGGGCCCCAGCATTTT. This gives the protein CASSWAEDGPQHF. The full variable domain, its missing parts supplied by reference TRBV7-8 and TRBJ1-5, is GAGVSQSPRYKVAKRGQDVALRCDPISGHVSLFWYQQALGQGPEFLTYFQNEAQLDKSGLPSDRFFAERPEGSVSTLKIQRTQQEDSAVYLCASSWAEDGPQHFGDGTRLSIL.

V gene TRBV6-2 or TRBV6-3 combines with J gene TRBJ1-2; D may be TRBD1 (6 bases). This CDR3 comprises 17 residues. Deletions cut 2 bases from V and 0 bases from J, with 16 bases between. Germline-derived CDR1 and CDR2 are MNHEY and SVGEGT. CDR3 DNA: TGTGCCAGCAGTTACCCCCCAGGACAGAGAACTAACTATGGCTACACCTTC. Its protein product is CASSYPPGQRTNYGYTF.

The chain couples TRBV19 to TRBJ2-7; 7 bases match TRBD1. The CDR3 length is 16 residues. V lost 5 bases and J lost 3; bases outside the gene matches: 13. Germline V CDR1 and CDR2: LNHDA, SQIVND (reference sequence). This CDR3 reads CASSSRDSPYLYEQYF. The CDR3 DNA sequence: TGTGCCAGTAGTTCCCGGGACAGTCCTTACCTCTACGAGCAGTACTTC.

The chain combines TRBV11-2 with TRBJ1-5, with 9 bases that match TRBD1. The trim removed 1 base at V and 3 bases at J, leaving 10 bases unmatched. The CDR3 length is 18 residues. Germline V lookup: CDR1 SGHAT, CDR2 FQNNGV. CDR3 amino acids: CASSLGTGGDFNNQPQHF. The CDR3 DNA sequence: TGTGCCAGCAGCTTAGGAACAGGGGGCGATTTTAACAATCAGCCCCAGCATTTT.

The V call is TRBV19, the J call TRBJ1-4, with 8 bases that match TRBD1. The CDR3 spans 16 residues. Germline V lookup: CDR1 LNHDA, CDR2 SQIVND (reference sequence). V gave up 7 bases and J gave up 3 bases; unmatched junction bases: 10. CDR3 sequence: CASTRRQGKSNEKLFF. The CDR3 DNA reads TGTGCCAGTACCCGGCGACAGGGGAAATCTAATGAAAAACTGTTTTTT.

The chain uses TRBV29-1 and TRBJ1-1, with TRBD1 matching over 7 bases. The CDR3 spans 14 residues. The trim removed 7 bases at V and 1 base at J, leaving 9 bases unmatched. Germline assignment: CDR1 SQVTM and CDR2 ANQGSEA. The CDR3 DNA follows: TGCAGCGCTGTTGAGGGGGCCGCGAACACTGAAGCTTTCTTT. It specifies CSAVEGAANTEAFF.

The V and J genes are TRBV29-1 and TRBJ1-1, with TRBD1 identical over 7 bases. The V gene end was trimmed by 7 bases and the J gene end by 1 base; junction bases not matched to a gene: 6. CDR1 is SQVTM, CDR2 ANQGSEA, per germline. This CDR3 spans 13 amino acids. The CDR3 region is CSARGTANTEAFF. The CDR3 DNA reads as TGCAGCGCGCGGGGGACAGCGAACACTGAAGCTTTCTTT.

The V gene is TRBV19, the J gene TRBJ1-2; a possible D gene is TRBD1 (5 bases). Germline-derived CDR1 and CDR2 are LNHDA and SQIVND (reference sequence). The ends were cut back, 5 bases at V and 0 bases at J, with 16 bases in the middle. The CDR3 totals 16 residues. The CDR3 bases are TGTGCCAGTAGTGGCCGAGCGACAGACACTAACTATGGCTACACCTTC. Protein sequence: CASSGRATDTNYGYTF.

V usage is TRBV11-2 and J usage is TRBJ1-3; 7 bases line up with TRBD1. The length of the CDR3 is 15 residues. Germline CDR1 reads SGHAT; CDR2 reads FQNNGV. Trimming removed 4 bases from V and 4 bases from J; junction bases left unmatched: 7. CDR3 nucleotide sequence: TGTGCCAGCAGCTCACAGGGGATGTCGGGAAACACCATATATTTT. Translating it yields CASSSQGMSGNTIYF.

The chain's CDR3 is CASSSGPGETQYF. CDR3 nucleotide sequence: TGTGCCAGCAGCTCAGGACCGGGGGAGACCCAGTACTTC. This sequence joins TRBV5-5 and TRBJ2-5; D perhaps matches TRBD2 (5 bases). The CDR3 sequence is 13 residues long. Trimming stripped 3 bases from V and 5 bases from J, with 11 bases between. Looked up from germline, CDR1 is SGHKS and CDR2 is YYEKEE (reference sequence).

This chain connects TRBV15 to TRBJ1-4, with D uncertain. Between the trimmed V and J ends, which lost 0 bases and 3 bases, there was a span of 8 bases. Germline CDR1 LNHNV, CDR2 YYDKDF (reference sequence). The CDR3 extends over 15 amino acids. CDR3 sequence (DNA): TGTGCCACCAGCAGAGATTTCTCGGCTAATGAAAAACTGTTTTTT. Its protein is CATSRDFSANEKLFF.

The chain links TRBV11-2 to TRBJ2-7, with 12 bases lining up with TRBD1. CDR3 length equals 17 residues. Germline assignment: CDR1 SGHAT and CDR2 FQNNGV. The V and J ends lost 4 bases and 4 bases, in that order; junction bases with no gene match: 11. CDR3: CASSSPVGQGAKYEQYF. CDR3 nucleotides: TGTGCCAGCAGCTCCCCCGTGGGACAGGGGGCAAAGTACGAGCAGTACTTC. The full variable domain, with the rest looked up from reference TRBV11-2 and TRBJ2-7, is EAGVAQSPRYKIIEKRQSVAFWCNPISGHATLYWYQQILGQGPKLLIQFQNNGVVDDSQLPKDRFSAERLKGVDSTLKIQPAKLEDSAVYLCASSSPVGQGAKYEQYFGPGTRLTVT.

CDR3 protein: CASSDDRGETQYF. The CDR3 DNA follows: TGTGCCAGCAGCGACGACAGGGGTGAGACCCAGTACTTC. The rearrangement joins TRBV11-3 to TRBJ2-5; 8 positions agree with TRBD1. J gave up 5 bases and V 5 bases, and 4 bases lay outside the gene matches. The CDR3 length is 13 residues. Germline V gives CDR1 SGHNT, CDR2 YENEEA.